This TCR beta chain appears in the sequencing data of a study of T cells in Graves' hyperthyroidism and ophthalmopathy. The CDR3 consists of 12 residues. Per germline, CDR1 DFQATT and CDR2 SNEGSKA (reference sequence). The ends were cut back, 6 bases at V and 11 bases at J, with 16 bases in the middle. Thyroid ultrasound, orbital computed tomography, clinical symptoms, and serum thyroxine and TRAb underpinned diagnoses. The TCR beta CDR3 regions underwent amplification using RNA transcripts as the source. Carried out on the TCR CDR3, a first-round RT-PCR used the HTBI primer set. TCRdb re-analysed the multiplex PCR reads in MiXCR, keeping a single row per CDR3 protein. The sample contains 250,000 or so distinct CDR3 sequences, over 12% of which appear only once. This clonotype was seen many times.

The receptor's source is a woman aged 45-59 years with Graves' hyperthyroidism that later progressed to Graves' ophthalmopathy. Source material: blood. This sequence joins TRBV20-1 and TRBJ1-4; D is perhaps TRBD1 (5 bases). Here the CDR3 DNA reads TGCAGTGCGGGGAGAAGGGGCCAGAAACTGTTTTTT. It encodes CSAGRRGQKLFF.